This is a list of T cell receptor beta chains from one sample in a study of brain T cells in children with intractable seizures. Libraries were prepared by immunoSEQ multiplex PCR; TCRdb keeps only in-frame clonotypes and omits some of them. This table holds approximately 330,000 clones, 93% found once. This specimen was peripheral blood, taken less than 6 months after surgery. The receptor set was obtained from a boy under two years old with tuberous sclerosis and intractable seizures. Each CDR3 is given with its conserved first and last residue. The order of the fields is V gene, D gene, J gene, clone size, CDR3 protein, CDR3 DNA. D genes are given only for firm matches. Size is omitted from some rows. Given values are once, few, many or a class for expanded clones.

v_call: TRBV25-1
d_call: TRBD1
j_call: TRBJ1-6
clone_size: NA
cdr3_aa: CASSKGDRLNSPLHF
cdr3_nt: TGTGCCAGCAGTAAGGGGGACAGATTAAATTCACCCCTCCACTTT

v_call: TRBV5-6
d_call: NA
j_call: TRBJ1-3
clone_size: few
cdr3_aa: CASSFRNFGSRNTIYF
cdr3_nt: TGTGCCAGCAGCTTCCGGAATTTCGGAAGCAGGAACACCATATATTTT

v_call: TRBV20-1
d_call: NA
j_call: TRBJ2-7
clone_size: NA
cdr3_aa: CSASSPLTYEQYF
cdr3_nt: TGCAGTGCTAGTTCTCCTCTTACCTACGAGCAGTACTTC

v_call: TRBV2
d_call: NA
j_call: TRBJ1-4
clone_size: once
cdr3_aa: CASRPMSQGEKLFF
cdr3_nt: TGTGCCAGCAGGCCGATGTCTCAGGGTGAAAAACTGTTTTTT

v_call: TRBV5-6
d_call: NA
j_call: TRBJ1-2
clone_size: NA
cdr3_aa: CASSLVSQNYGYTF
cdr3_nt: TGTGCCAGCAGCTTGGTATCCCAAAACTATGGCTACACCTTC

v_call: TRBV5-1
d_call: NA
j_call: TRBJ1-1
clone_size: NA
cdr3_aa: CASSLVGGEEAFF
cdr3_nt: TGCGCCAGCAGCTTGGTTGGCGGGGAGGAAGCTTTCTTT

v_call: TRBV4-2
d_call: TRBD1
j_call: TRBJ2-2
clone_size: NA
cdr3_aa: CASSQGGTGLTGELFF
cdr3_nt: TGTGCCAGCAGCCAGGGCGGGACAGGGCTCACCGGGGAGCTGTTTTTT

v_call: TRBV24-1
d_call: TRBD1
j_call: TRBJ2-4
clone_size: NA
cdr3_aa: CATPTGAKNIQYF
cdr3_nt: TGTGCCACCCCGACAGGGGCCAAAAACATTCAGTACTTC

v_call: TRBV18
d_call: TRBD1
j_call: TRBJ2-1
clone_size: NA
cdr3_aa: CASSDRDGAYNEQFF
cdr3_nt: TGTGCCAGCTCAGACAGGGATGGAGCTTACAATGAGCAGTTCTTC

v_call: TRBV11-2
d_call: TRBD1
j_call: TRBJ1-2
clone_size: NA
cdr3_aa: CASSLGQGVGYTF
cdr3_nt: TGTGCCAGCAGCTTAGGACAGGGAGTGGGCTACACCTTC

v_call: TRBV7-3
d_call: NA
j_call: TRBJ2-3
clone_size: NA
cdr3_aa: CASSQGLVNTDTQYF
cdr3_nt: TGTGCCAGCAGCCAAGGACTCGTAAACACAGATACGCAGTATTTT

v_call: TRBV6-4
d_call: TRBD2
j_call: TRBJ2-1
clone_size: NA
cdr3_aa: CASKGSGLAYNEQFF
cdr3_nt: TGTGCCAGCAAGGGATCGGGACTAGCCTACAATGAGCAGTTCTTC

v_call: TRBV6-5
d_call: TRBD1
j_call: TRBJ1-3
clone_size: NA
cdr3_aa: CASRPDRISGNTIYF
cdr3_nt: TGTGCCAGCAGGCCGGACAGGATCTCTGGAAACACCATATATTTT

v_call: TRBV4-2
d_call: NA
j_call: TRBJ2-1
clone_size: NA
cdr3_aa: CASSQSRDNEQFF
cdr3_nt: TGTGCCAGCAGCCAGTCGAGGGACAATGAGCAGTTCTTC

v_call: TRBV2
d_call: NA
j_call: TRBJ2-3
clone_size: NA
cdr3_aa: CASRGAGTPGGDTQYF
cdr3_nt: TGTGCCAGCAGGGGGGCCGGGACACCGGGCGGAGATACGCAGTATTTT

v_call: TRBV24-1
d_call: TRBD2
j_call: TRBJ2-7
clone_size: NA
cdr3_aa: CATRLGLAVFEYEQYF
cdr3_nt: TGTGCCACCAGGTTGGGACTAGCGGTATTTGAGTACGAGCAGTACTTC

v_call: TRBV12-1
d_call: NA
j_call: TRBJ1-5
clone_size: NA
cdr3_aa: CASSTPGGAQPQHF
cdr3_nt: TGTGCCAGCAGCACCCCCGGGGGGGCTCAGCCCCAGCATTTT

v_call: TRBV2
d_call: TRBD2
j_call: TRBJ2-3
clone_size: NA
cdr3_aa: CASSVATSSRTDTQYF
cdr3_nt: TGTGCCAGCAGTGTGGCGACTAGCTCTCGCACAGATACGCAGTATTTT

v_call: TRBV28
d_call: NA
j_call: TRBJ1-5
clone_size: few
cdr3_aa: CASSFPSYSNQPQHF
cdr3_nt: TGTGCCAGCAGTTTCCCCTCGTATAGCAATCAGCCCCAGCATTTT

v_call: TRBV19
d_call: NA
j_call: TRBJ2-2
clone_size: NA
cdr3_aa: CASSRGNTGELFF
cdr3_nt: TGTGCCAGTAGCAGGGGGAACACCGGGGAGCTGTTTTTT

v_call: TRBV28
d_call: TRBD1
j_call: TRBJ2-7
clone_size: NA
cdr3_aa: CASSSYGQGTFSYEQYF
cdr3_nt: TGTGCCAGCAGTTCTTATGGACAGGGGACCTTCTCCTACGAGCAGTACTTC

v_call: TRBV5-1
d_call: TRBD2
j_call: TRBJ2-3
clone_size: NA
cdr3_aa: CASSLGLAGSTDTQYF
cdr3_nt: TGCGCCAGCAGCTTGGGGCTAGCGGGGAGCACAGATACGCAGTATTTT

v_call: TRBV19
d_call: NA
j_call: TRBJ2-7
clone_size: NA
cdr3_aa: CASSIAQVGEQYF
cdr3_nt: TGTGCCAGTAGTATAGCCCAGGTGGGCGAGCAGTACTTC

v_call: TRBV5-1
d_call: NA
j_call: TRBJ1-6
clone_size: NA
cdr3_aa: CASSLAPRENSPLHF
cdr3_nt: TGCGCCAGCAGCTTGGCTCCCCGGGAGAATTCACCCCTCCACTTT

v_call: TRBV7-9
d_call: TRBD2
j_call: TRBJ2-1
clone_size: once
cdr3_aa: CASSLAQRGESSYNEQFF
cdr3_nt: TGTGCCAGCAGCTTAGCGCAGCGGGGGGAGTCCTCCTACAATGAGCAGTTCTTC

v_call: TRBV19
d_call: NA
j_call: TRBJ1-1
clone_size: NA
cdr3_aa: CASSIGAKNTEAFF
cdr3_nt: TGTGCCAGTAGTATTGGGGCAAAGAACACTGAAGCTTTCTTT

v_call: TRBV3-1/TRBV3-2
d_call: TRBD2
j_call: TRBJ2-7
clone_size: NA
cdr3_aa: CASSQDWREYEQYF
cdr3_nt: TGTGCCAGCAGCCAAGATTGGCGGGAGTACGAGCAGTACTTC

v_call: TRBV12-5
d_call: NA
j_call: TRBJ1-2
clone_size: once
cdr3_aa: CASGLVPLGRTQRRSRAYTF
cdr3_nt: TGTGCTAGTGGTTTGGTACCGTTGGGCCGGACCCAGAGACGATCCAGGGCCTACACCTTC

v_call: TRBV28
d_call: TRBD1
j_call: TRBJ1-1
clone_size: NA
cdr3_aa: CASSSTGANTEAFF
cdr3_nt: TGTGCCAGCAGCAGCACAGGGGCGAACACTGAAGCTTTCTTT

v_call: TRBV4-1
d_call: TRBD2
j_call: TRBJ2-1
clone_size: once
cdr3_aa: CASSQALAGNNEQFF
cdr3_nt: TGCGCCAGCAGCCAAGCACTAGCGGGAAACAATGAGCAGTTCTTC

v_call: TRBV7-9
d_call: NA
j_call: TRBJ2-1
clone_size: NA
cdr3_aa: CATLLDYNEQFF
cdr3_nt: TGTGCCACCTTATTAGATTACAATGAGCAGTTCTTC

v_call: TRBV4-1
d_call: NA
j_call: TRBJ1-2
clone_size: NA
cdr3_aa: CASSRAGNYGYTF
cdr3_nt: TGCGCCAGCAGCCGGGCGGGGAACTATGGCTACACCTTC

v_call: TRBV25-1
d_call: TRBD1
j_call: TRBJ2-2
clone_size: NA
cdr3_aa: CASSPRTGGIGELFF
cdr3_nt: TGTGCCAGCAGTCCTAGGACAGGGGGCATCGGGGAGCTGTTTTTT

v_call: TRBV4-2
d_call: NA
j_call: TRBJ1-2
clone_size: NA
cdr3_aa: CASSQADQDYGYTF
cdr3_nt: TGTGCCAGCAGCCAAGCCGACCAAGACTATGGCTACACCTTC

v_call: TRBV27
d_call: TRBD1
j_call: TRBJ2-2
clone_size: NA
cdr3_aa: CASSTRTGEDTGELFF
cdr3_nt: TGTGCCAGCAGCACCCGGACAGGGGAGGACACCGGGGAGCTGTTTTTT

v_call: TRBV7-2
d_call: NA
j_call: TRBJ2-7
clone_size: NA
cdr3_aa: CASSLADSFSYEQYF
cdr3_nt: TGTGCCAGCAGCTTAGCGGACAGTTTCTCCTACGAGCAGTACTTC

v_call: TRBV5-1
d_call: TRBD2
j_call: TRBJ2-7
clone_size: NA
cdr3_aa: CASRELAGTTSYEQYF
cdr3_nt: TGCGCCAGCAGAGAGCTAGCCGGGACTACCTCCTACGAGCAGTACTTC

v_call: TRBV23-1
d_call: NA
j_call: TRBJ2-3
clone_size: NA
cdr3_aa: CASSQGTPTTDTQYF
cdr3_nt: TGCGCCAGCAGTCAAGGGACACCGACCACAGATACGCAGTATTTT

v_call: TRBV13
d_call: NA
j_call: TRBJ2-3
clone_size: NA
cdr3_aa: CATLSRMTSEGRGPRTDTQYF
cdr3_nt: TGTGCCACCCTCAGTAGGATGACGTCGGAAGGCCGGGGCCCTCGCACAGATACGCAGTATTTT